These T cell receptor beta chains were read from a single sample in a study of T cells after yellow fever vaccination. In TCRdb, the 5' RACE reads were re-called with MiXCR into one record per CDR3 protein. The sample has some 300,000 distinct CDR3 sequences; under 9% are singletons. The sequences come from CD4+ T cells sorted from PBMCs, collected 5 days after the yellow fever booster vaccination. The receptors were sampled from a man between 18 and 29 years old who received the YFV17D yellow fever vaccine. CDR3s include the opening cysteine and the closing phenylalanine or tryptophan. Fields, in order: V gene, J gene, clone size, D gene, CDR3 protein, CDR3 DNA. A D gene is named only where the DNA matches it firmly. Size tells how often a clone was seen (once, few, many) or the class of an expanded clone, and some rows leave it out.

TRBV3-1,TRBJ2-5,.,.,CASSQGRQETQYF,TGTGCCAGCAGCCAGGGTAGGCAAGAGACCCAGTACTTC
TRBV15,TRBJ2-3,.,TRBD2,CATRTSGRDTQYF,TGTGCCACGCGGACTAGCGGACGAGATACGCAGTATTTT
TRBV5-1,TRBJ1-1,.,.,CASSLDRSPEAFF,TGCGCCAGCAGCTTGGATCGGAGCCCTGAAGCTTTCTTT
TRBV6-2/TRBV6-3,TRBJ1-1,many,.,CASTARKRYTNTEAFF,TGTGCCAGCACCGCAAGGAAAAGGTACACGAACACTGAAGCTTTCTTT
TRBV15,TRBJ2-3,many,.,CATSNGADTQYF,TGTGCCACCAGCAATGGGGCAGATACGCAGTATTTT
TRBV6-1,TRBJ1-4,few,TRBD1,CASRRDRWEKLFF,TGTGCCAGCAGGCGGGACAGGTGGGAAAAACTGTTTTTT
TRBV7-9,TRBJ1-4,few,TRBD1,CASSLGWTWTGDEKLFF,TGTGCCAGCAGCTTAGGGTGGACCTGGACAGGGGATGAAAAACTGTTTTTT
TRBV6-2/TRBV6-3,TRBJ2-7,few,TRBD2,CASSSRRRAGETSYEQYF,TGTGCCAGCAGTTCCCGGCGGCGGGCGGGAGAGACCTCCTACGAGCAGTACTTC
TRBV5-1,TRBJ1-5,few,TRBD1,CASSLAGQELGGPQHF,TGCGCCAGCAGCTTGGCCGGACAGGAGCTCGGTGGGCCCCAGCATTTT
TRBV5-6,TRBJ1-1,.,.,CASSLAVRETEAFF,TGTGCCAGCAGCTTGGCCGTGAGGGAGACTGAAGCTTTCTTT
TRBV7-2,TRBJ2-5,.,TRBD2,CASSLNGAGGPETQYF,TGTGCCAGCAGCTTGAACGGAGCGGGGGGGCCGGAGACCCAGTACTTC
TRBV18,TRBJ2-1,many,TRBD2,CASSQLAGGPNEQFF,TGTGCCAGCTCACAGCTAGCGGGGGGCCCCAATGAGCAGTTCTTC
TRBV6-5,TRBJ2-3,many,TRBD2,CASSILAGADTQYF,TGTGCCAGCAGCATACTAGCGGGGGCAGATACGCAGTATTTT
TRBV4-2,TRBJ2-3,few,.,CASSQDGTRYF,TGTGCCAGCAGCCAAGATGGGACGCGGTATTTT
TRBV5-1,TRBJ2-1,.,TRBD2,CASSLGLLAGGIHEQFF,TGCGCCAGCAGCCTCGGCCTACTAGCGGGGGGAATTCATGAGCAGTTCTTC
TRBV7-3,TRBJ2-2,few,TRBD1,CASSRISTGRSPGELFF,TGTGCCAGCAGTCGGATTTCGACAGGGCGATCCCCCGGGGAGCTGTTTTTT
TRBV4-2,TRBJ2-3,many,.,CASSKDGSGYTDTQYF,TGTGCCAGCAGCAAAGACGGCAGCGGATACACAGATACGCAGTATTTT
TRBV12-3/TRBV12-4,TRBJ1-1,many,.,CASMVAGWDTEAFF,TGTGCCAGCATGGTTGCAGGGTGGGACACTGAAGCTTTCTTT
TRBV3-1,TRBJ1-3,many,.,CASSQEGTSSGNTIYF,TGTGCCAGCAGCCAAGAGGGGACTAGCTCTGGAAACACCATATATTTT
TRBV4-3,TRBJ1-4,.,.,CASSQDFTGGLFF,TGCGCCAGCAGCCAAGATTTCACGGGGGGCTTGTTTTTT
TRBV5-1,TRBJ1-2,.,TRBD1,CASSVSGQGLSGYTF,TGCGCCAGCAGCGTATCGGGACAGGGATTGAGTGGCTACACCTTC
TRBV11-2,TRBJ1-6,many,.,CASSLSLEGYRPLHF,TGTGCCAGCAGCTTATCGTTGGAGGGTTATCGGCCCCTCCACTTT
TRBV5-4,TRBJ2-2,few,.,CASSLGAARGTGELFF,TGTGCCAGCAGCTTGGGAGCGGCCAGGGGCACCGGGGAGCTGTTTTTT
TRBV7-2,TRBJ1-1,.,.,CASSLRGLVEAFF,TGTGCCAGCAGCTTACGGGGGTTGGTTGAAGCTTTCTTT
TRBV20-1,TRBJ2-3,.,.,CSASPETDTQYF,TGCAGTGCTAGTCCGGAGACAGATACGCAGTATTTT
TRBV6-5,TRBJ1-6,.,.,CASARTGINSPLHF,TGTGCCAGCGCCCGGACGGGGATAAATTCACCCCTCCACTTT
TRBV6-5,TRBJ1-6,.,.,CASSYRGSGFNSPLHF,TGTGCCAGCAGTTACAGGGGGTCTGGGTTTAATTCACCCCTCCACTTT
TRBV9,TRBJ2-1,.,TRBD2,CASSVAVTSDDEQFF,TGTGCCAGCAGCGTAGCAGTGACTAGCGACGATGAGCAGTTCTTC
TRBV6-2/TRBV6-3,TRBJ1-2,.,.,CASSPRAGRGDYGYTF,TGTGCCAGCAGTCCCCGGGCTGGCCGGGGGGACTATGGCTACACCTTC
TRBV9,TRBJ1-1,few,.,CASSVMDSLNTEAFF,TGTGCCAGCAGCGTAATGGACAGTTTGAACACTGAAGCTTTCTTT
TRBV4-2,TRBJ2-2,many,TRBD1,CASSQGHRGAGELFF,TGTGCCAGCAGCCAAGGTCACAGGGGCGCCGGGGAGCTGTTTTTT
TRBV6-5,TRBJ2-5,.,.,CASSTQRGGYRETQYF,TGTGCCAGCAGTACGCAGCGAGGCGGGTACAGGGAGACCCAGTACTTC
TRBV10-3,TRBJ1-5,many,.,CAIKKDGQHNQPQHF,TGTGCCATCAAAAAGGACGGACAACATAATCAGCCCCAGCATTTT
TRBV5-4,TRBJ2-1,.,.,CASSLGNDLGYEQFF,TGTGCCAGCAGCTTGGGGAACGACTTGGGGTATGAGCAGTTCTTC
TRBV11-2,TRBJ1-1,many,.,CAPPGEGKNEAFF,TGTGCCCCCCCCGGGGAGGGGAAGAATGAAGCTTTCTTT
TRBV2,TRBJ1-5,few,TRBD1,CASSPDRGYNQPQHF,TGTGCCAGCAGCCCCGACAGGGGCTACAATCAGCCCCAGCATTTT
TRBV5-1,TRBJ2-3,.,.,CASSWSDNTDTQYF,TGCGCCAGCAGCTGGTCAGATAACACAGATACGCAGTATTTT
TRBV3-1,TRBJ2-3,.,TRBD2,CASSHVAGISTDTQYF,TGTGCCAGCAGCCACGTAGCGGGGATCAGCACAGATACGCAGTATTTT
TRBV6-6,TRBJ1-3,few,TRBD1,CASSYAQGAGNTIYF,TGTGCCAGCAGTTACGCACAGGGGGCTGGAAACACCATATATTTT
TRBV29-1,TRBJ1-1,few,.,CSVQQGPMNTEAFF,TGCAGCGTTCAGCAGGGACCCATGAACACTGAAGCTTTCTTT
TRBV18,TRBJ2-3,few,.,CASSPLEEGTQYF,TGTGCCAGCTCACCGCTCGAAGAAGGGACGCAGTATTTT
TRBV7-2,TRBJ2-3,.,.,CASSLVGLHTDTQYF,TGTGCCAGCAGCTTAGTTGGGCTGCACACAGATACGCAGTATTTT
TRBV19,TRBJ2-1,few,.,CASSISFSYNEQFF,TGTGCCAGTAGTATAAGTTTCTCCTACAATGAGCAGTTCTTC
TRBV4-1,TRBJ1-2,many,TRBD1,CASSRRDSWGYTF,TGCGCCAGCAGCCGGAGGGACAGCTGGGGCTACACCTTC
TRBV7-2,TRBJ2-4,.,.,CASSLEGNKNIQYF,TGTGCCAGCAGCTTAGAAGGGAACAAAAACATTCAGTACTTC
TRBV29-1,TRBJ2-3,many,.,CSLVGGPTDTQYF,TGCAGCCTTGTGGGTGGACCCACAGATACGCAGTATTTT
TRBV20-1,TRBJ2-2,.,TRBD2,CSARASGGTGELFF,TGCAGTGCTAGGGCAAGCGGGGGAACCGGGGAGCTGTTTTTT
TRBV24-1,TRBJ2-3,few,TRBD2,CATTLAGEVDTQYF,TGTGCCACTACTCTAGCGGGGGAGGTTGATACGCAGTATTTT
TRBV25-1,TRBJ2-5,.,TRBD2,CASSGRLAGRNNQYF,TGTGCCAGCAGTGGTAGACTAGCGGGACGCAATAACCAGTACTTC
TRBV12-3/TRBV12-4,TRBJ1-1,.,.,CASRSFGANTEAFF,TGTGCCAGCCGATCTTTCGGGGCTAACACTGAAGCTTTCTTT
TRBV7-2,TRBJ2-6,.,.,CASRYFSGANVLTF,TGTGCCAGCAGATATTTCTCTGGGGCCAACGTCCTGACTTTC
TRBV5-1,TRBJ2-7,many,TRBD1,CASSFGQGTYEQYF,TGCGCCAGCAGCTTTGGACAGGGTACCTACGAGCAGTACTTC
TRBV5-1,TRBJ2-1,.,TRBD1,CASSAGTGGREQFF,TGCGCCAGCAGTGCCGGGACAGGGGGAAGAGAGCAGTTCTTC
TRBV6-2/TRBV6-3,TRBJ2-7,.,TRBD2,CASTTGGTSGSYEQYF,TGTGCCAGCACCACTGGCGGGACTAGCGGGTCCTACGAGCAGTACTTC
TRBV5-1,TRBJ1-1,few,.,CASSFGDSKAFF,TGCGCCAGCAGCTTCGGTGACAGTAAAGCTTTCTTT
TRBV18,TRBJ2-5,few,.,CASRLRTDQETQYF,TGTGCCAGCCGACTTAGGACGGACCAAGAGACCCAGTACTTC
TRBV10-3,TRBJ2-7,many,TRBD1,CAITQGEQGRSEQYF,TGTGCCATCACCCAGGGGGAACAGGGGCGCAGCGAGCAGTACTTC
TRBV7-9,TRBJ2-2,many,.,CASRLFGELFF,TGTGCCAGCAGACTATTCGGGGAGCTGTTTTTT
TRBV12-3/TRBV12-4,TRBJ2-2,few,.,CASLRSTYTGELFF,TGTGCCAGCCTTCGGTCCACATACACCGGGGAGCTGTTTTTT
TRBV18,TRBJ2-7,.,TRBD2,CASSPSRLAGDYEQYF,TGTGCCAGCTCACCTTCTAGACTAGCGGGGGACTACGAGCAGTACTTC